This record concerns one T cell receptor beta chain sequence. The antigen remains unidentified. This sample is part of a study of CD8+ T cells in alopecia areata. RNA extraction and reverse transcription yielded cDNA as sequencing template. Using immunoSEQ multiplex PCR, the repertoire was profiled, and TCRdb retains in-frame clones only, with some absent. The sample shows 140,000 to 150,000 clones, around 87% of them seen only once. The CDR3 is 14 residues long. Germline CDR1 SQVTM, CDR2 ANQGSEA. Trimming removed 4 bases at V and 6 bases at J, with 18 bases between. General observations from the study: Besides other cells, scalp samples also yield sequences of resident alphabeta T cells from normal skin.

It was from alopecia areata patients that lesional scalp punch biopsies and peripheral blood were collected. The rearrangement links TRBV29-1 to TRBJ1-1; no clear D gene. This sample comprised CD8+ T cells sorted from blood, obtained at week 0. The source of this sequence is a human donor with alopecia areata. The CDR3 sequence: CSVAGDPHFAEAFF. The CDR3 coding sequence is TGCAGCGTTGCCGGGGATCCCCACTTCGCTGAAGCTTTCTTT.